This T cell receptor beta chain was identified during a study of technical replicates of blood from a few donors. Germline V gene sequence: CDR1 SGHRS, CDR2 YFSETQ. The germline V and J ends were trimmed by 0 bases and 3 bases, with 7 bases remaining between them. The CDR3 loop spans 13 amino acids. Only in-frame clones appear in the TCRdb table, and some are missing; sequencing was by immunoSEQ multiplex PCR. The data show almost 70,000 clones, with roughly nine tenths seen just once and roughly 4.7% held by the top ten. For this clone: Other DNA sequences from this sample encode an identical CDR3 as well.

The genes are TRBV5-1 and TRBJ2-7, with D perhaps TRBD2 (5 bases). This TCR was recovered from a human donor in good health. Some clones in this sample may be carry-over from other donors' samples. The sequenced material came from PBMCs. The CDR3 loop reads CASSLVAGYEQYF. The CDR3 DNA follows: TGCGCCAGCAGCTTGGTGGCGGGCTACGAGCAGTACTTC.